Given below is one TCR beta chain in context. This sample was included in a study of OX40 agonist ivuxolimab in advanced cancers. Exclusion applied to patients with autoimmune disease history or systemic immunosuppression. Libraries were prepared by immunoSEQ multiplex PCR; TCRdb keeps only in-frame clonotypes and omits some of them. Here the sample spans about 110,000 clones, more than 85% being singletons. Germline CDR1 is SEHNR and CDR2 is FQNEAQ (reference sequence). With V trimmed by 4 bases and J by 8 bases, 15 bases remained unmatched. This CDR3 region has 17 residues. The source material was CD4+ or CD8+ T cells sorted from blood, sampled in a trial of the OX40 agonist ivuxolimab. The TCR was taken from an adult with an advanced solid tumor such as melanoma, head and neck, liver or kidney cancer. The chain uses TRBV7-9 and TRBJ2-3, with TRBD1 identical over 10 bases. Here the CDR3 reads CASSSLPPGTGVVTQYF. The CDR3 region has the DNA TGTGCCAGCAGCTCCTTGCCCCCCGGGACAGGGGTGGTTACGCAGTATTTT.